The 13 T cell receptor beta chains below come from one sample, sequenced in a study of monozygotic twins with inflammatory bowel disease. Reanalyzing the 5' RACE reads, TCRdb keeps one entry per CDR3 protein, without DNA. The repertoire shows 300,000 to 400,000 distinct CDR3 sequences; the top ten hold approximately 2.8%. Sequenced: blood. These receptors were taken from a human donor with ulcerative colitis or Crohn's disease, or a healthy co-twin of an affected twin (not recorded which).

V usage is TRBV20-1 and J usage is TRBJ2-1; the D call from TCRdb, TRBD1, cannot be confirmed without DNA. Germline V gene sequence: CDR1 DFQATT, CDR2 SNEGSKA (reference sequence). The CDR3 extends over 15 amino acids. This CDR3 reads CSAREGQSSYNEQFF.

The CDR3 protein is CASSLGLYQETQYF. The chain joins TRBV7-8 to TRBJ2-5. The germline V gene has CDR1 SGHVS and CDR2 FQNEAQ. CDR3 size: 14 residues. Full variable domain (rest looked up from reference TRBV7-8 and TRBJ2-5): GAGVSQSPRYKVAKRGQDVALRCDPISGHVSLFWYQQALGQGPEFLTYFQNEAQLDKSGLPSDRFFAERPEGSVSTLKIQRTQQEDSAVYLCASSLGLYQETQYFGPGTRLLVL.

This sequence joins TRBV7-2 and TRBJ1-2; TCRdb names TRBD1, which stays unverified in the absence of DNA. The CDR3 extends over 15 amino acids. Per germline, CDR1 SGHTA and CDR2 FQGNSA. The CDR3 sequence: CASSSGQGANYGYTF.

This chain uses TRBV12-3 or TRBV12-4 with TRBJ2-7; the TRBD1 assignment by TCRdb is unverifiable without DNA. This CDR3 is built from 13 residues. CDR3 amino acids: CASSLKGPHEQYF.

V and J are TRBV6-5 and TRBJ2-2; lacking DNA, the TRBD1 call made by TCRdb goes unchecked. There are 15 residues in the CDR3. The germline gives CDR1 MNHEY, CDR2 SVGAGI. The CDR3 spells CASSYPGGRTGELFF.

The chain has TRBV27 and TRBJ2-2; with no DNA, the TCRdb D assignment of TRBD1 cannot be verified. There are 17 residues in the CDR3. The germline CDR1 and CDR2 sequences are MNHEY and SMNVEV (reference sequence). This CDR3 is CASSLYPDSSNTGELFF.

The chain combines TRBV30 with TRBJ2-7; TCRdb selects TRBD1, and the lack of DNA leaves this call unchecked. Germline V lookup: CDR1 GTSNPN, CDR2 SVGIG (reference sequence). The CDR3 length is 13 residues. CDR3 sequence reads: CAWSRGQAYEQYF.

The rearrangement uses TRBV7-8 and TRBJ1-1; TCRdb gives TRBD1 as the D gene, but with no DNA this cannot be confirmed. Germline values: CDR1 SGHVS, CDR2 FQNEAQ. CDR3 length: 15 residues. CDR3 residues: CASSLARGGRTEAFF.

The chain couples TRBV5-1 to TRBJ2-7; the TCRdb call, TRBD1, lacks DNA for checking. The germline V gene has CDR1 SGHRS and CDR2 YFSETQ. The CDR3 has 14 residues. The CDR3 is CASSLGAGVNEQYF.

The chain joins TRBV12-3 or TRBV12-4 to TRBJ2-5; there is no DNA to check the TCRdb D call of TRBD1. The CDR3 length is 12 residues. CDR3 loop: CASSSPSETQYF.

The V gene is TRBV4-3, the J gene TRBJ1-1; TCRdb outputs TRBD1, but without DNA this stays unchecked. Germline CDR1 LGHNA, CDR2 YSLEER. There are 14 residues in the CDR3. This CDR3 reads CASSQDPENTEAFF.

The chain carries TRBV6-5 and TRBJ1-2; TCRdb reports TRBD1, a call that lacks DNA to check it against. The CDR3 has 13 amino acids. Germline CDR1 and CDR2: MNHEY and SVGAGI. The CDR3: CASSYAGHDGYTF.

This rearrangement joins TRBV12-3 or TRBV12-4 to TRBJ1-5; TCRdb lists TRBD1, though no DNA is available to test this call. The CDR3 sequence is 16 residues long. CDR3 region: CASSQSRDRGVQPQHF.